This section outlines one TCR beta chain sequence together with its context. Its specificity is unknown. On cycle 4 day 1 and cycle 7 day 1, as well as at baseline, blood was sampled. The entry originates in a study of OX40 agonist ivuxolimab in advanced cancers. Whole-study findings and limits: Antigen specificity of clonally expanded peripheral T cells was not established.

Assay used: immunoSEQ multiplex PCR; TCRdb lists only in-frame clones, some missing. This table holds 49,000 or so clones, approximately 88% found once. Per the germline V gene, CDR1 is LNHDA and CDR2 is SQIVND (reference sequence). CDR3 size: 14 residues. Trimming cost V 6 bases and J 7 bases; bases outside gene matches: 6. This clonotype was obtained from an adult with an advanced solid tumor such as melanoma, head and neck, liver or kidney cancer. The chain is built from TRBV19 and TRBJ2-1; 10 bases match TRBD2. The starting material was CD4+ or CD8+ T cells sorted from blood, obtained in a trial of the OX40 agonist ivuxolimab. CDR3: CASSRLAGINEQFF. CDR3 DNA sequence: TGTGCCAGTAGCCGACTAGCGGGCATTAATGAGCAGTTCTTC.